Only a few counts were recorded for the clone carrying this T cell receptor beta chain. The target antigen is unknown. The data derive from a study of cytomegalovirus exposure and HLA in healthy donors. Study observations and caveats: The study recorded 150 to 200 TCR beta chains that were cytomegalovirus-associated. In vitro experiments confirmed that a few CMV-associated chains were specific for CMV antigens.

This PCR relied on a set of 60 Vbeta primers and 13 Jbeta primers. Here immunoSEQ multiplex PCR was the method, and the copy in TCRdb shows in-frame clones only, minus some. The sample lists 110,000 or so clones; around 70% were seen once. The CDR3 contains 14 residues. CDR1 and CDR2 (germline): MNHNS, SASEGT. The V gene lost 6 bases and the J gene lost 4 bases, with 15 bases spanning the gap. What was sequenced was PBMCs. The clonotype was recovered from a woman in her thirties or forties in good health and CMV-seropositive. The chain recombines TRBV6-1 with TRBJ1-2, with D perhaps TRBD1 (6 bases). The chain's CDR3 is CASSEQGIPYGYTF. The DNA for the CDR3 is TGTGCCAGCAGCGAACAGGGCATCCCCTATGGCTACACCTTC.